The 29 T cell receptor beta chains below all came from one sample that was sequenced in a study of blood T cells in healthy people across ages. A second PCR of roughly 7 to 11 cycles used a sample-barcoded 5' primer and a J-beta primer mix. TCRdb re-called the 5' RACE reads through MiXCR, storing one row per CDR3 protein. The data contain 650,000 to 800,000 distinct CDR3 sequences, roughly 44% of them singletons. Sequencing was carried out using blood. The receptor source for this set is a man between 60 and 70 years old in good health.

As to this clonotype: It is unclear where the CDR3 begins or ends on the DNA, so no DNA is shown, and the CDR3 is as TCRdb lists it. This sequence joins TRBV5-1 and TRBJ1-2; the table's TRBD1 call for D was not verified on the DNA. Termini included, the CDR3 measures 16 amino acids. Germline loops: CDR1 SGHRS, CDR2 YFSETQ. CDR3 region: CASSFGSGQGNYGHTF.

This clonotype was counted a few times. The chain carries TRBV19 and TRBJ2-1, with TRBD2 matching over 9 bases. CDR1 LNHDA and CDR2 SQIVND come from the germline V gene (reference sequence). The CDR3 loop spans 15 amino acids. V gave up 7 bases and J gave up 4 bases; unmatched junction bases: 8. The CDR3 region is CASKISGGAYNEQFF. CDR3 sequence (DNA): TGTGCCAGTAAGATTAGCGGGGGCGCATACAATGAGCAGTTCTTC.

This clonotype has just a few counts. The chain employs TRBV9 and TRBJ2-1, with 7 nucleotides matching TRBD2. With 0 bases clipped from V and 8 bases from J, the junction kept 11 bases outside the gene matches. Germline V gene data show CDR1 as SGDLS and CDR2 as YYNGEE. The CDR3 extends over 16 amino acids. The CDR3 spells CASSVGWRGSVDEQFF. CDR3 DNA sequence: TGTGCCAGCAGCGTAGGCTGGCGGGGGAGTGTGGATGAGCAGTTCTTC.

Remarks on this clonotype: The junction departs from germline at one end; a sequencing error may be responsible. V gene TRBV4-3 combines with J gene TRBJ2-7; D perhaps matches TRBD1 (5 bases). This CDR3 is 14 amino acids long. Germline V CDR1 and CDR2: LGHNA, YSLEER. The CDR3 loop is CAGSQQGTSYEQYF. The CDR3 DNA follows: TGCGCCGGCAGCCAGCAGGGAACTTCCTACGAGCAGTACTTC.

The chain employs TRBV6-2 or TRBV6-3 and TRBJ2-5; D is ambiguous. Per the germline V gene, CDR1 is MNHEY and CDR2 is SVGEGT. The V end lost 6 bases, the J end lost 4 bases, and 15 bases lay between the germline ends. This CDR3 has 14 residues. The CDR3, as DNA: TGTGCCAGCAGACTCGCCGGGCCAGGAGAGACCCAGTACTTC. It is translated as CASRLAGPGETQYF.

This clonotype was counted a few times. The V and J genes are TRBV7-9 and TRBJ2-2; D may be TRBD1 (7 bases). This CDR3 comprises 16 residues. The V end lost 5 bases, the J end lost 9 bases, and 22 bases lay between the germline ends. From germline, CDR1 is SEHNR and CDR2 FQNEAQ (reference sequence). Here the CDR3 reads CASSRRGDREDWELFF. The CDR3 nucleotides are TGTGCCAGCAGCCGCCGTGGAGACAGGGAGGACTGGGAGCTGTTTTTT.

This clonotype occurred a few times. CDR3 sequence reads: CASSLASSGAVGDIQYF. The DNA of the CDR3 is TGCGCCAGCAGCTTGGCTAGTAGTGGAGCGGTGGGGGACATTCAGTACTTC. The rearrangement uses TRBV5-1 and TRBJ2-4; D is tentatively TRBD1 or TRBD2 (5 bases each). CDR1 is SGHRS and CDR2 is YFSETQ in the germline V gene. The CDR3 is 17 amino acids. V shed 0 bases and J shed 8 bases, with 21 bases lying between them.

The V call is TRBV7-9, the J call TRBJ1-2, with a weak D call TRBD1 (5 bases). The CDR3 is 12 amino acids. Trimming removed 6 bases from V and 8 bases from J, with 13 bases in between. CDR1 is SEHNR and CDR2 is FQNEAQ in the germline V gene (reference sequence). The CDR3 nucleotides are TGTGCCAGCAGACCCGGGACTGCGGGCTACACCTTC. Translated, it gives CASRPGTAGYTF.

Concerning this clonotype itself: At one end, the junction sequence differs from germline, possibly due to a read error. The chain employs TRBV15 and TRBJ2-5; 8 bases agree with TRBD1. CDR3 length: 16 residues. Looked up from germline, CDR1 is LNHNV and CDR2 is YYDKDF (reference sequence). CDR3 DNA sequence: TGTGCCACCAACAGAGCTTCAGGGGGCCGCCAAGAGACCCAGTACTTC. Amino acids: CATNRASGGRQETQYF.

This sequence joins TRBV28 and TRBJ2-1, with D perhaps TRBD2 (7 bases). Germline lookup yields CDR1 MDHEN and CDR2 SYDVKM. V dropped 1 base and J dropped 4 bases, with 14 bases sitting between them. This CDR3 is 16 amino acids long. Written as DNA, the CDR3 is TGTGCCAGCAGTTTATTCTTGCGGGGGCAATACAATGAGCAGTTCTTC. Encoded protein: CASSLFLRGQYNEQFF.

A few counts support this clonotype. J is TRBJ2-1 and V is TRBV24-1, with a possible D match to TRBD2 (6 bases). Germline V gene sequence: CDR1 KGHDR, CDR2 SFDVKD. Trimming pared 3 bases from V and 2 bases from J, leaving 13 bases between. The CDR3 spans 16 residues. The CDR3: CATSDKLAVAYNEQFF. In DNA, the CDR3 is TGTGCCACCAGTGATAAGTTAGCGGTCGCCTACAATGAGCAGTTCTTC.

This clonotype was detected a few times. The chain employs TRBV28 and TRBJ2-7; TRBD1 or TRBD2 may be the D gene (6 bases each). Between the trimmed V and J ends, which lost 7 bases and 7 bases, there was a span of 17 bases. Germline assignment: CDR1 MDHEN and CDR2 SYDVKM. The CDR3 has 13 residues. CDR3 DNA: TGTGCCAGCACCAAAAGGGGGGTTGGTGAGCAGTACTTC. It encodes CASTKRGVGEQYF.

This clonotype was detected once. V and J are TRBV9 and TRBJ2-5, with 9 nucleotides matching TRBD2. J gave up 5 bases and V 1 base, and 6 bases lay outside the gene matches. Germline V gives CDR1 SGDLS, CDR2 YYNGEE. The CDR3 has 15 residues. The CDR3 loop reads CASSVISGGSETQYF. DNA for the CDR3: TGTGCCAGCAGCGTAATTAGCGGGGGTTCGGAGACCCAGTACTTC.

This clonotype appeared many times. J is TRBJ2-1 and V is TRBV2; 10 bases are shared with TRBD1. Germline CDR1 reads SNHLY; CDR2 reads FYNNEI. The trim removed 6 bases at V and 2 bases at J, leaving 4 bases unmatched. This CDR3 contains 15 residues. The CDR3 nucleotides read TGTGCCAGCAGCTCCGGGACAGGGGCCTACAATGAGCAGTTCTTC. It codes for CASSSGTGAYNEQFF.

This chain links TRBV3-1 with TRBJ1-1; the D is unclear. In germline, CDR1 is LGHDT, CDR2 YNNKEL (reference sequence). V was trimmed by 1 base and J by 10 bases, leaving 7 bases between them. The CDR3 runs 11 residues. The CDR3 nucleotides are TGTGCCAGCAGCCAAGGATCTGGAGCTTTCTTT. Its translation is CASSQGSGAFF.

This clonotype was observed many times. The rearrangement joins TRBV29-1 to TRBJ2-5, with a weak D call TRBD2 (5 bases). The CDR3 is 13 residues long. From germline, CDR1 is SQVTM and CDR2 ANQGSEA. V lost 4 bases and J 0 bases, leaving 9 bases between the germline ends. The CDR3 sequence: CSVGPSNQETQYF. The CDR3 DNA follows: TGCAGCGTTGGGCCTAGCAACCAAGAGACCCAGTACTTC.

This clonotype was observed a single time. The rearrangement joins TRBV20-1 to TRBJ1-2; D is uncertain. The CDR3 spans 17 residues. From germline, CDR1 is DFQATT and CDR2 SNEGSKA (reference sequence). Trimming cost V 0 bases and J 0 bases, with 17 bases left between them. Written as DNA, the CDR3 is TGCAGTGCTAGAGATCTGGTGGGGTCCGCGACTAACTATGGCTACACCTTC. As protein: CSARDLVGSATNYGYTF.

This clonotype was recorded a few times. The chain recombines TRBV20-1 with TRBJ2-1; D is perhaps TRBD2 (7 bases). CDR1 and CDR2 from the germline V gene are DFQATT and SNEGSKA (reference sequence). Trimming pared 0 bases from V and 7 bases from J, leaving 13 bases between. CDR3 length: 14 residues. The CDR3 DNA is TGCAGTGCTAGAGATCCGGGGGGCAGAAATGAGCAGTTCTTC. As protein: CSARDPGGRNEQFF.

There are many counts of this clonotype. This sequence joins TRBV5-1 and TRBJ2-5, with D unresolved. The CDR3 has 14 amino acids. V was shortened by 5 bases and J by 4 bases, with 15 bases between the two germline ends. CDR1 is SGHRS and CDR2 is YFSETQ in the germline V gene. The CDR3 bases are TGCGCCAGCAGGCCCCGGGTAGCCGGAGAGACCCAGTACTTC. Translating it yields CASRPRVAGETQYF.

V and J are TRBV30 and TRBJ1-2; possibly TRBD1 for D (6 bases). Per the germline V gene, CDR1 is GTSNPN and CDR2 is SVGIG (reference sequence). V lost 0 bases to trimming and J lost 9 bases, with 14 bases between them. CDR3 length: 13 residues. The CDR3 protein is CAWSVQGGRSYTF. DNA for the CDR3: TGTGCCTGGAGTGTCCAAGGGGGGCGCAGCTACACCTTC.

J is TRBJ2-1 and V is TRBV11-2, with D possibly called TRBD1 or TRBD2 (5 bases each). The V gene's germline CDR1 is SGHAT and CDR2 FQNNGV. The CDR3 sequence is 13 residues long. V lost 7 bases to trimming and J lost 5 bases, with 12 bases between them. CDR3 residues: CASNPGRNNEQFF. The CDR3 DNA follows: TGTGCCAGCAACCCGGGGCGTAACAATGAGCAGTTCTTC.

This chain uses TRBV10-3 with TRBJ1-5; D ambiguous. Deletions cut 0 bases from V and 3 bases from J, with 3 bases between. CDR3 length: 13 amino acids. Germline CDR1 ENHRY, CDR2 SYGVKD. The CDR3 is CAISESYNQPQHF. For the CDR3, the DNA is TGTGCCATCAGTGAGTCGTACAATCAGCCCCAGCATTTT.

The rearrangement joins TRBV20-1 to TRBJ1-1; TRBD1 agrees at 10 bases. The germline CDR1 and CDR2 sequences are DFQATT and SNEGSKA (reference sequence). V lost 5 bases and J lost 9; bases outside the gene matches: 15. CDR3 length: 15 residues. CDR3 bases: TGCAGTGCTCCGCATACGGACAGGGGGTACACAAAAGCTTTCTTT. This translates into CSAPHTDRGYTKAFF.

The rearrangement joins TRBV20-1 to TRBJ1-4; 9 nucleotides match TRBD1. With 1 base clipped from V and 8 bases from J, the junction kept 8 bases outside the gene matches. There are 15 residues in the CDR3. Germline V gives CDR1 DFQATT, CDR2 SNEGSKA (reference sequence). The CDR3 DNA reads TGCAGTGCTAGAGTTACGACAGGGGGTCTGGAAAAACTGTTTTTT. Protein: CSARVTTGGLEKLFF.

This clonotype occurred once. The chain is built from TRBV6-2 or TRBV6-3 and TRBJ2-1; 8 positions agree with TRBD2. This CDR3 contains 16 residues. V lost 2 bases to trimming and J lost 8 bases; unmatched junction nucleotides: 11. Per the germline V gene, CDR1 is MNHEY and CDR2 is SVGEGT. The CDR3 DNA sequence: TGTGCCAGCAGTTACAAGTTCGGGGGGGCCAAAGATGAGCAGTTCTTC. The encoded protein is CASSYKFGGAKDEQFF.

This chain links TRBV7-2 with TRBJ2-3; 9 nucleotides match TRBD2. This CDR3 has 15 residues. Trimming at V came to 8 bases and at J to 1 base, leaving 7 bases not matched to a gene. Germline CDR1 SGHTA, CDR2 FQGNSA. The CDR3 nucleotides are TGTGCCAGCGTTTGGCGGGGGGGTGGCACAGATACGCAGTATTTT. It is translated as CASVWRGGGTDTQYF.

The V call is TRBV7-9, the J call TRBJ1-2; D uncertain. This CDR3 spans 15 amino acids. Between the trimmed V and J ends, which lost 5 bases and 4 bases, there was a span of 17 bases. The germline CDR1 and CDR2 sequences are SEHNR and FQNEAQ (reference sequence). The chain's CDR3 is CASSPSFGVTYGYTF. The CDR3 DNA follows: TGTGCCAGCAGCCCATCCTTTGGGGTTACCTATGGCTACACCTTC.

At least ten counts were recorded for this clonotype. A read error may account for a junction end that differs from germline. The gene calls are TRBV5-1 and TRBJ2-7, with 10 bases identical to TRBD1. This CDR3 has 14 residues. Germline-derived CDR1 and CDR2 are SGHRS and YFSETQ. The CDR3 coding sequence is TGTGCCAGCAGTTTAGGACAGGGGGACTACGAGCAGTACTTC. It codes for CASSLGQGDYEQYF.

V gene TRBV6-5 combines with J gene TRBJ1-1, with unresolved D. Deletions cut 6 bases from V and 12 bases from J, with 20 bases between. This CDR3 comprises 13 residues. The germline CDR1 and CDR2 sequences are MNHEY and SVGAGI. The DNA for the CDR3 is TGTGCCAGCAGCTCGCGCGGGCGTCGCATGTCTTTCTTT. Its protein is CASSSRGRRMSFF.